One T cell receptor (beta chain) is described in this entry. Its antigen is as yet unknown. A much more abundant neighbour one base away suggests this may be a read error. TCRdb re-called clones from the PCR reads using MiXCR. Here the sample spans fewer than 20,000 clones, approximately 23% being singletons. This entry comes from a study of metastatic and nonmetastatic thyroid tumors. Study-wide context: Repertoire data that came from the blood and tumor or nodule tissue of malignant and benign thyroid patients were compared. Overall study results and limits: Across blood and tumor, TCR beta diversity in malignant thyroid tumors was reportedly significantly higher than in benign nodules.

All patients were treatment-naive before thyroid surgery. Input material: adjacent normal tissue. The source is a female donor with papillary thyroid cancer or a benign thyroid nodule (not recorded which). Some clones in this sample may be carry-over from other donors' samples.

The CDR3 spells CASSSGRSKDTQYF. CDR3 in DNA: TGTGCCAGCAGTAGCGGGAGGAGCAAAGATACGCAGTATTTT. The chain links TRBV13 to TRBJ2-3; 10 nucleotides match TRBD2. CDR1 is PRHDT, CDR2 FYEKMQ, per germline (reference sequence). The CDR3 totals 14 residues.